Listed below are T cell receptor beta chains from one sample, sequenced in a study of beta chain features in type 1 diabetes. The table came from immunoSEQ multiplex PCR; TCRdb's copy has only in-frame clones and leaves some out. The repertoire holds 130,000 to 150,000 clones, with approximately 52% as singletons. The material sequenced was Tregs from blood. These receptors were taken from a man younger than 35 in good health. CDR3s include the opening cysteine and the closing phenylalanine or tryptophan. Fields, in order: V gene, clone size, D gene, CDR3 length, J gene, CDR3 protein, CDR3 DNA. D genes are given only for firm matches. Rows give clone size only sometimes, using once, few, many, or a class for an expanded clone.

>TRBV10-3|NA|NA|16|TRBJ2-3
CAISLTTPSGTDTQYF
TGTGCCATCAGTCTTACTACACCTTCAGGCACAGATACGCAGTATTTT
>TRBV30|few|NA|12|TRBJ1-2
CAWSPKSYGYTF
TGTGCCTGGAGCCCGAAGAGCTATGGCTACACCTTC
>TRBV29-1|NA|TRBD1|13|TRBJ2-7
CSAQPGQGYEQYF
TGCAGCGCCCAGCCGGGACAGGGCTACGAGCAGTACTTC
>TRBV7-9|NA|TRBD2|17|TRBJ2-3
CASSLPSQRGGTNTQYF
TGTGCCAGCAGCTTACCAAGTCAGCGGGGGGGCACTAATACGCAGTATTTT
>TRBV6-9|NA|TRBD1|14|TRBJ2-5
CASSLQGFQETQYF
TGTGCCAGCAGTTTACAGGGGTTCCAAGAGACCCAGTACTTC
>TRBV30|NA|TRBD2|18|TRBJ2-3
CAWSDLWGGPGGADTQYF
TGTGCCTGGAGTGACCTCTGGGGGGGACCGGGCGGCGCAGATACGCAGTATTTT
>TRBV5-4|NA|TRBD2|15|TRBJ2-3
CASSLGLAGTDTQYF
TGTGCCAGCAGTTTGGGACTAGCGGGAACAGATACGCAGTATTTT
>TRBV5-1|NA|NA|15|TRBJ2-7
CASSLVQGSSYEQYF
TGCGCCAGCAGCTTGGTACAGGGCTCATCCTACGAGCAGTACTTC
>TRBV4-3|NA|TRBD1|15|TRBJ2-7
CASSQEGTGGYEQYF
TGCGCCAGCAGCCAAGAGGGTACAGGGGGGTACGAGCAGTACTTC
>TRBV7-9|NA|NA|17|TRBJ1-3
CASSLAHGGFSGNTIYF
TGTGCCAGCAGCTTAGCGCACGGAGGATTCTCTGGAAACACCATATATTTT
>TRBV18|once|NA|13|TRBJ2-3
CASSPSLLDTQYF
TGTGCCAGCTCACCATCACTACTAGATACGCAGTATTTT
>TRBV4-2|NA|TRBD1|15|TRBJ1-1
CASSQDTTGVVEAFF
TGTGCCAGCAGCCAAGATACGACAGGGGTTGTTGAAGCTTTCTTT
>TRBV7-2|NA|NA|14|TRBJ2-1
CASSTGLLYNEQFF
TGTGCCAGCAGCACGGGACTGCTCTACAATGAGCAGTTCTTC
>TRBV25-1|NA|NA|13|TRBJ2-1
CASSLPELAKQFF
TGTGCCAGCAGCCTCCCCGAGCTAGCGAAACAGTTCTTC
>TRBV7-3|NA|NA|13|TRBJ2-1
CASSLSVHNEQFF
TGTGCCAGCAGCTTATCAGTACACAATGAGCAGTTCTTC
>TRBV20-1|NA|NA|11|TRBJ2-7
CSAGGPSEQYF
TGCAGTGCTGGAGGGCCTAGCGAGCAGTACTTC
>TRBV7-8|few|NA|15|TRBJ2-7
CASSPVHRAHDEQYF
TGTGCCAGCAGCCCAGTGCACAGGGCTCACGACGAGCAGTACTTC
>TRBV13|once|TRBD2|11|TRBJ2-1
CASTIAGGQFF
TGTGCCAGCACTATAGCGGGAGGCCAGTTCTTC
>TRBV19|few|TRBD2|15|TRBJ2-1
CASSLPGLATHEQFF
TGTGCCAGTAGTCTACCGGGACTAGCGACCCATGAGCAGTTCTTC
>TRBV5-8|NA|NA|16|TRBJ2-4
CASTHPITIAKNIQYF
TGTGCCAGTACGCACCCTATTACGATAGCCAAAAACATTCAGTACTTC
>TRBV7-2|NA|NA|15|TRBJ1-5
CASSLAKGHNQPQHF
TGTGCCAGCAGCTTAGCTAAAGGACACAATCAGCCCCAGCATTTT
>TRBV7-9|once|NA|16|TRBJ2-3
CASSASFQGSTDTQYF
TGTGCCAGCAGCGCCTCATTCCAGGGGAGCACAGATACGCAGTATTTT
>TRBV28|NA|TRBD1|14|TRBJ1-5
CASRRQGGGQPQHF
TGTGCCAGCAGGAGACAGGGAGGAGGTCAGCCCCAGCATTTT
>TRBV5-1|NA|TRBD1|16|TRBJ1-2
CASSIIGDRTNYGYTF
TGCGCCAGCAGCATAATAGGGGACAGAACTAACTATGGCTACACCTTC
>TRBV18|few|NA|14|TRBJ2-3
CASSPASGTDTQYF
TGTGCCAGCTCACCGGCCTCCGGCACAGATACGCAGTATTTT
>TRBV9|few|TRBD2|17|TRBJ2-5
CASSAGISGGAQETQYF
TGTGCCAGCAGCGCGGGGATTAGCGGGGGGGCCCAAGAGACCCAGTACTTC
>TRBV7-2|NA|NA|16|TRBJ2-7
CASSLGLGASSYEQYF
TGTGCCAGCAGCTTAGGGCTGGGGGCGAGCTCCTACGAGCAGTACTTC
>TRBV28|NA|NA|14|TRBJ2-7
CASSLPGASYEQYF
TGTGCCAGCAGTTTACCAGGGGCCTCCTACGAGCAGTACTTC
>TRBV29-1|few|NA|12|TRBJ1-2
CSVGDNNYGYTF
TGCAGCGTGGGGGACAATAACTATGGCTACACCTTC
>TRBV5-6|NA|NA|15|TRBJ2-2
CASRRAGISTGELFF
TGTGCCAGCAGAAGGGCCGGGATTTCCACCGGGGAGCTGTTTTTT
>TRBV11-2|few|TRBD2|15|TRBJ2-3
CASSPLSGRGDTQYF
TGTGCCAGCAGCCCCCTCAGCGGGAGAGGAGATACGCAGTATTTT
>TRBV18|NA|TRBD1|15|TRBJ2-7
CASSPGQGTSYEQYF
TGTGCCAGCTCCCCTGGACAGGGAACTTCCTACGAGCAGTACTTC
>TRBV2|NA|TRBD2|18|TRBJ2-1
CASRGPPGLAGGHNEQFF
TGTGCCAGCAGAGGACCGCCTGGACTAGCGGGGGGCCACAATGAGCAGTTCTTC
>TRBV7-9|few|NA|13|TRBJ1-1
CASSLEQGVRAFF
TGTGCCAGCAGCTTAGAACAGGGCGTTCGAGCTTTCTTT
>TRBV2|few|NA|13|TRBJ1-5
CASRRGYGQPQHF
TGTGCCAGCAGGAGGGGGTATGGTCAGCCCCAGCATTTT
>TRBV7-2|NA|NA|14|TRBJ2-7
CASSFLGPTYEQYF
TGTGCCAGCAGCTTTCTAGGTCCCACCTACGAGCAGTACTTC
>TRBV18|few|TRBD1|14|TRBJ1-5
CASSQDRGNQPQHF
TGTGCCAGCTCACAGGACAGGGGCAATCAGCCCCAGCATTTT
>TRBV14|few|TRBD2|16|TRBJ2-4
CASSQDQGRGTDIQYF
TGTGCCAGCAGCCAAGATCAAGGGCGGGGGACTGACATTCAGTACTTC
>TRBV7-3|NA|TRBD2|16|TRBJ2-1
CASSLRRESSYNEQFF
TGTGCCAGCAGCTTAAGGCGGGAGAGCTCCTACAATGAGCAGTTCTTC
>TRBV7-2|NA|NA|14|TRBJ2-3
CASSSRVGTDTQYF
TGTGCCAGCAGCTCCAGGGTTGGCACAGATACGCAGTATTTT
>TRBV14|few|NA|17|TRBJ2-2
CASSQYRATSNTGELFF
TGTGCCAGCAGCCAATACAGGGCGACCTCGAACACCGGGGAGCTGTTTTTT
>TRBV5-1|NA|NA|14|TRBJ1-1
CASSLSGDDTEAFF
TGCGCCAGCAGCTTGAGCGGGGATGACACTGAAGCTTTCTTT
>TRBV7-2|NA|TRBD2|15|TRBJ2-3
CASQGTSGFPDTQYF
TGTGCCTCACAAGGGACTAGCGGGTTCCCAGATACGCAGTATTTT
>TRBV6-4|NA|NA|14|TRBJ1-2
CASSETAISYGYTF
TGTGCCAGCAGTGAGACAGCAATCTCCTATGGCTACACCTTC
>TRBV11-2|few|TRBD1|16|TRBJ2-5
CASSYSWDRGVETQYF
TGTGCCAGCAGCTACAGCTGGGACAGGGGGGTTGAGACCCAGTACTTC
>TRBV5-1|NA|TRBD2|18|TRBJ2-7
CASSRVLGAGVKHYEQYF
TGCGCCAGCAGCCGCGTGTTAGGGGCGGGAGTTAAGCACTACGAGCAGTACTTC
>TRBV5-1|NA|TRBD1|17|TRBJ1-5
CASSPWTGGGSNQPQHF
TGCGCCAGCAGCCCCTGGACAGGGGGAGGTAGCAATCAGCCCCAGCATTTT
>TRBV5-1|NA|TRBD1|15|TRBJ2-3
CASSLGQGGTDTQYF
TGCGCCAGCAGCTTGGGACAGGGTGGCACAGATACGCAGTATTTT
>TRBV30|once|NA|13|TRBJ1-4
CAWSFKTNEKLFF
TGTGCCTGGAGTTTCAAAACTAATGAAAAACTGTTTTTT
>TRBV5-1|NA|TRBD2|14|TRBJ2-7
CASSYTSGAYEQYF
TGCGCCAGCAGCTATACTAGCGGGGCCTACGAGCAGTACTTC
>TRBV27|NA|NA|14|TRBJ2-7
CASSPSTGTYEQYF
TGTGCCAGCAGTCCGTCGACGGGAACCTACGAGCAGTACTTC
>TRBV9|once|NA|16|TRBJ1-4
CASSVGPGATNEKLFF
TGTGCCAGCAGCGTAGGCCCCGGGGCAACTAATGAAAAACTGTTTTTT
>TRBV19|NA|TRBD2|17|TRBJ2-3
CASSPRGRALIPDTQYF
TGTGCCAGTTCTCCGCGCGGGAGGGCCTTAATCCCAGATACGCAGTATTTT
>TRBV9|NA|NA|16|TRBJ2-6
CASSVGATSGANVLTF
TGTGCCAGCAGCGTAGGGGCCACCTCTGGGGCCAACGTCCTGACTTTC